What follows describes a single T cell receptor (beta chain). This clonotype was seen a few times. Its antigen target is currently unknown. Base qualities are missing; no much larger clone stands one base away. Genomic DNA was used as template for profiling of TCR beta VDJ combinations and CDR3 sequences. An Illumina HiSeq 2000 was used for TCR repertoire sequencing. Concerning the study's data processing: TRBV/TRBJ rearrangement plots, CDR3 size and DJ length profiles, and Simpson's diversity index were used to evaluate the repertoires. Whichever DNA sequence was most abundant in the deep sequencing data was defined as the immunodominant clone. CDR3 amino acid sequences were screened for sharing across subjects and compared with published repertoires and the VDJdb database. TCRdb reanalyzed the raw reads on its own, using fastp at Q25 for trimming and MiXCR for clone calling, and kept in-frame beta chains. Entries that share a CDR3 protein sequence are merged under the most common genes and DNA. The V and J calls were not made by the authors but by TCRdb's processing. This sample comprises around 500,000 distinct CDR3 sequences, roughly a third of them detected only once. Around 0.82% of the sample is in the top ten clones.

This sample was included in a study of CD8+CD57+ T cells in acquired aplastic anemia (dated by TCRdb to the late 2010s). About the full investigation: A mean of roughly 3.2 ug of DNA, ranging from roughly 0.18 to 30 ug, was extracted from sorted CD4+ and CD8+ cells. A CD8+CD57+ expansion meant a frequency higher than the mean frequency seen in healthy subjects.

The CDR3 spans 14 residues, from the cysteine through the phenylalanine. Only the CDR3 DNA is retained, 42 bases long and in frame from the first base. Sequences SNHLY (CDR1) and FYNNEI (CDR2) are obtained from the germline V gene. The junction shows trimming of 5 bases on V and 5 bases on J, plus 15 bases between the germline ends. Flow cytometry had shown CD8+CD57+ cell expansion in the patients selected for sequencing. All patients had severe acquired aplastic anemia diagnosed by International Study of Aplastic Anemia and Agranulocytosis and Camitta criteria. At the time blood was sampled, none of the patients had received any therapy. In the study, sorted CD4+ and CD8+ blood T cells from patients with severe aplastic anemia and from healthy subjects underwent deep sequencing of TCR repertoires. Patients were enrolled under clinicaltrials.gov protocols 00001620, 01623167, 00001397, 00071045, 00081523 and 00961064 in the USA. Ficoll-Paque density gradient centrifugation was used to isolate peripheral blood mononuclear cells. Before DNA extraction, CD4+ and CD8+ T cells were sorted with FACS or magnetic beads.

The paper's findings and limits, for the study overall: CD8+ Simpson's diversity did not differ significantly between patients and healthy controls (P=0.060). Although 25 to 30 CD8+ CDR3 sequences were shared by patients and controls, these sequences appeared highly expressed in patients and within the immunodominant clones of patients.

The V and J genes are TRBV2 and TRBJ2-5, with the D gene call left open. The sequenced sample consisted of sorted CD4+, CD8+, or CD8+CD57+ T cells (not recorded which) from PBMCs. The clonotype was recovered from a human donor with aplastic anemia. DNA sequence: TGTGCCAGCAGTTACTGGAGATCTAGTGAGACCCAGTACTTC. Translated, this is CASSYWRSSETQYF.